These T cell receptor beta chains were read from a single sample in a study of CD8 T cells in ankylosing spondylitis. TCRdb independently ran MiXCR on the 5' RACE reads; one entry per CDR3 protein. The sample consists of about 90,000 distinct CDR3 sequences, roughly 8.8% of them appearing once. Sequencing used blood, either unsorted or a sorted T cell fraction (not recorded which). The receptors stem from a male donor with ankylosing spondylitis. The CDR3 runs from the conserved cysteine through the conserved F or W. D genes are given only for firm matches. Clone size, where shown, is once, few, many, or a class for clones that have expanded.

J: TRBJ1-1
size: NA
length: 16
D: NA
V: TRBV7-8
DNA: TGTGCCAGCAGCTTAGGATTGGCAGGGAGGCACACTGAAGCTTTCTTT
CDR3: CASSLGLAGRHTEAFF

J: TRBJ2-2
size: many
length: 20
D: TRBD2
V: TRBV4-2
DNA: TGTGCCAGCAGCCCTCGACTAGCGGGAGAAGGGTACGGATTCACCGGGGAGCTGTTTTTT
CDR3: CASSPRLAGEGYGFTGELFF

J: TRBJ2-1
size: few
length: 15
D: NA
V: TRBV9
DNA: TGTGCCAGCAGCGTAGATCTTAGCAGCTACAATGAGCAGTTCTTC
CDR3: CASSVDLSSYNEQFF

J: TRBJ2-3
size: medium-sized
length: 15
D: NA
V: TRBV9
DNA: TGTGCCAGCAGCGTAGTACGATCAGCGGGAGATACGCAGTATTTT
CDR3: CASSVVRSAGDTQYF

J: TRBJ1-2
size: NA
length: 16
D: TRBD1
V: TRBV7-9
DNA: TGTGCCAGCAGCGAGGGCGGACAGGGCCTAAACTATGGCTACACCTTC
CDR3: CASSEGGQGLNYGYTF

J: TRBJ1-1
size: NA
length: 14
D: NA
V: TRBV12-3/TRBV12-4
DNA: TGTGCCAGCAGTTTAGGAGTTGGGAACACTGAAGCTTTCTTT
CDR3: CASSLGVGNTEAFF

J: TRBJ2-7
size: many
length: 12
D: NA
V: TRBV7-9
DNA: TGTGCCAGCAGCTTAGCGCTAAGCGAGCAGTACTTC
CDR3: CASSLALSEQYF

J: TRBJ2-2
size: NA
length: 14
D: NA
V: TRBV11-2
DNA: TGTGCCAGCAGCTCCCAGACGGACACCGGGGAGCTGTTTTTT
CDR3: CASSSQTDTGELFF

J: TRBJ1-1
size: few
length: 14
D: NA
V: TRBV2
DNA: TGTGCCAGCAGTGATTCAGCCCCCAACACTGAAGCTTTCTTT
CDR3: CASSDSAPNTEAFF

J: TRBJ2-2
size: many
length: 14
D: NA
V: TRBV3-1
DNA: TGTGCCAGCAGCCTGACTAGGTCAGCCGGGGAGCTGTTTTTT
CDR3: CASSLTRSAGELFF

J: TRBJ2-1
size: many
length: 15
D: NA
V: TRBV24-1
DNA: TGTGCCACCAGTGATTTGCCACGGGGCAACAATGAGCAGTTCTTC
CDR3: CATSDLPRGNNEQFF

J: TRBJ2-2
size: few
length: 16
D: NA
V: TRBV14
DNA: TGTGCCAGCAGCCCCCCTGGTACAGGGTGGACCGGGGAGCTGTTTTTT
CDR3: CASSPPGTGWTGELFF

J: TRBJ1-2
size: many
length: 12
D: TRBD1
V: TRBV5-6
DNA: TGTGCCAGCAGCCGACAGGGACTTGGCTACACCTTC
CDR3: CASSRQGLGYTF

J: TRBJ1-1
size: NA
length: 14
D: NA
V: TRBV7-6
DNA: TGTGCCAGCAGCTTTCCCAGGGATGAAACTGAAGCTTTCTTT
CDR3: CASSFPRDETEAFF

J: TRBJ2-7
size: many
length: 15
D: TRBD2
V: TRBV10-2
DNA: TGCGCCAGCAGTGAGTCAGGGCGGGAGATGTACGAGCAGTACTTC
CDR3: CASSESGREMYEQYF

J: TRBJ2-5
size: many
length: 14
D: NA
V: TRBV4-2
DNA: TGTGCCAGCAGCCAGTGGGACTCTCAAGAGACCCAGTACTTC
CDR3: CASSQWDSQETQYF

J: TRBJ2-1
size: many
length: 12
D: NA
V: TRBV9
DNA: TGTGCCAGCAGGGGCCCTTGGAATGAGCAGTTCTTC
CDR3: CASRGPWNEQFF

J: TRBJ2-2
size: many
length: 12
D: NA
V: TRBV27
DNA: TGTGCCAGCAGTCCTTACACCGGGGAGCTGTTTTTT
CDR3: CASSPYTGELFF

J: TRBJ2-7
size: many
length: 14
D: NA
V: TRBV28
DNA: TGTGCCAGCAGTTTTGCAGCGTTCTCCTACGAGCAGTACTTC
CDR3: CASSFAAFSYEQYF

J: TRBJ2-7
size: NA
length: 14
D: TRBD1
V: TRBV19
DNA: TGTGCCAGTAGTATATGGGACAGGGAAAACGAGCAGTACTTC
CDR3: CASSIWDRENEQYF

J: TRBJ2-7
size: few
length: 15
D: TRBD1
V: TRBV7-9
DNA: TGTGCCAGCAGCTTAGGCCAGGGGGCGATCTACGAGCAGTACTTC
CDR3: CASSLGQGAIYEQYF

J: TRBJ2-7
size: few
length: 14
D: TRBD1
V: TRBV5-5
DNA: TGTGCCAGCAGCGGGACAGGGATCTCCTACGAGCAGTACTTC
CDR3: CASSGTGISYEQYF

J: TRBJ1-2
size: many
length: 15
D: TRBD1
V: TRBV25-1
DNA: TGTGCCAGCGGTTCCGGGACAGGGATCTCCGAAGGCTACACCTTC
CDR3: CASGSGTGISEGYTF

J: TRBJ2-1
size: NA
length: 17
D: TRBD2
V: TRBV19
DNA: TGTGCCAGTCATAGTATACTAGCGGGAGTAACCTACAATGAGCAGTTCTTC
CDR3: CASHSILAGVTYNEQFF

J: TRBJ1-1
size: many
length: 13
D: NA
V: TRBV20-1
DNA: TGCAGTGCTCCTACTTGGGACAAATATACAGCTTTCTTT
CDR3: CSAPTWDKYTAFF

J: TRBJ2-3
size: few
length: 15
D: NA
V: TRBV27
DNA: TGTGCCAGCAGTTTCCGGGTAGGAGCCCCAGATACGCAGTATTTT
CDR3: CASSFRVGAPDTQYF

J: TRBJ2-1
size: NA
length: 16
D: NA
V: TRBV18
DNA: TGTGCCAGCTCACCATCGGCGGGGAGAGGTTACGATGAGCAGTTCTTC
CDR3: CASSPSAGRGYDEQFF

J: TRBJ2-7
size: few
length: 16
D: NA
V: TRBV6-1
DNA: TGTGCCAGCAGCCCTCTCTCGGGGGATCAGAACTACGAGCAGTACTTC
CDR3: CASSPLSGDQNYEQYF

J: TRBJ2-1
size: few
length: 15
D: TRBD2
V: TRBV19
DNA: TGTGCCAGTAGTGTCTCGCGGGAGGGCCCGGATGAGCAGTTCTTC
CDR3: CASSVSREGPDEQFF

J: TRBJ2-4
size: few
length: 15
D: NA
V: TRBV6-1
DNA: TGTGCCAGCAGTGAGGTCATACTAGCCAAAAACATTCAGTACTTC
CDR3: CASSEVILAKNIQYF

J: TRBJ2-7
size: many
length: 13
D: NA
V: TRBV7-9
DNA: TGTGCCAGCAGCATTCAGGGTGCCTACGAGCAGTACTTC
CDR3: CASSIQGAYEQYF

J: TRBJ1-2
size: many
length: 14
D: NA
V: TRBV7-9
DNA: TGTGCCAGCAGCTTAGGAGGGAACTGGGATGGCTACACCTTC
CDR3: CASSLGGNWDGYTF

J: TRBJ2-7
size: few
length: 14
D: NA
V: TRBV11-2
DNA: TGTGCCAGCAGCTTAGGACAGGCCTTCGACGAGCAGTACTTC
CDR3: CASSLGQAFDEQYF

J: TRBJ2-5
size: NA
length: 14
D: NA
V: TRBV12-5
DNA: TGTGCTAGTGCTAGGGGATCGCTACAAGAGACCCAGTACTTC
CDR3: CASARGSLQETQYF

J: TRBJ1-1
size: few
length: 15
D: NA
V: TRBV13
DNA: TGTGCCAGCAGCTTAGGGCACCGCAGTAACACTGAAGCTTTCTTT
CDR3: CASSLGHRSNTEAFF

J: TRBJ2-1
size: few
length: 11
D: NA
V: TRBV12-3/TRBV12-4
DNA: TGTGCCAGCAGTTCCAGCAATGAGCAGTTCTTC
CDR3: CASSSSNEQFF

J: TRBJ2-1
size: NA
length: 16
D: TRBD1
V: TRBV5-1
DNA: TGCGCCAGCAGCTTGGTGGCAGGGGGCAAGTACAATGAGCAGTTCTTC
CDR3: CASSLVAGGKYNEQFF

J: TRBJ2-1
size: many
length: 16
D: TRBD2
V: TRBV30
DNA: TGTGCCTTAAGACTAGCGCATTGGATCTCCTACAATGAGCAGTTCTTC
CDR3: CALRLAHWISYNEQFF

J: TRBJ2-1
size: few
length: 15
D: NA
V: TRBV7-9
DNA: TGTGCCAGCAGCCTAAGTGCGACAATCGCCGATGAGCAGTTCTTC
CDR3: CASSLSATIADEQFF

J: TRBJ2-2
size: few
length: 14
D: NA
V: TRBV27
DNA: TGTGCCAGCAGTCCCGTCCTAAACACCGGGGAGCTGTTTTTT
CDR3: CASSPVLNTGELFF

J: TRBJ2-1
size: NA
length: 18
D: TRBD2
V: TRBV12-5
DNA: TGTGCTAGTGGTTTGGTACTTGTCGAGCGGGAGAAGGGCAATGAGCAGTTCTTC
CDR3: CASGLVLVEREKGNEQFF

J: TRBJ1-1
size: few
length: 14
D: TRBD1
V: TRBV2
DNA: TGTGCCAGCAGTGGGACAGGCGAAGGGACTGAAGCTTTCTTT
CDR3: CASSGTGEGTEAFF

J: TRBJ2-1
size: NA
length: 14
D: TRBD1
V: TRBV7-2
DNA: TGTGCCAGCAGCCCCCTGACAGGGCCTAATGAGCAGTTCTTC
CDR3: CASSPLTGPNEQFF

J: TRBJ1-1
size: few
length: 14
D: NA
V: TRBV12-3/TRBV12-4
DNA: TGTGCCAGCAGTACCGGGCTGGGAGGAACTGAAGCTTTCTTT
CDR3: CASSTGLGGTEAFF

J: TRBJ2-2
size: many
length: 13
D: NA
V: TRBV24-1
DNA: TGTGCCACCAGTTCACAGGGAAGCGGGGAGCTGTTTTTT
CDR3: CATSSQGSGELFF

J: TRBJ1-4
size: few
length: 16
D: NA
V: TRBV7-8
DNA: TGTGCCAGCAGCCCGAACAGGGCCAGGGCTAATGAAAAACTGTTTTTT
CDR3: CASSPNRARANEKLFF

J: TRBJ2-4
size: many
length: 13
D: NA
V: TRBV4-1
DNA: TGCGCCAGCAGCCAAGTTCTTAAAGGGAGTACGTACTTC
CDR3: CASSQVLKGSTYF

J: TRBJ2-7
size: few
length: 14
D: NA
V: TRBV27
DNA: TGTGCCAGCAGTTGGTCCGGGGGCGGTTACGAGCAGTACTTC
CDR3: CASSWSGGGYEQYF

J: TRBJ2-1
size: few
length: 14
D: TRBD2
V: TRBV30
DNA: TGTGCCTGGAGCGGACTAGCGTTCAACAATGAGCAGTTCTTC
CDR3: CAWSGLAFNNEQFF